This record concerns one T cell receptor beta chain sequence. Amplified regions were TCR beta CDR3 sequences from RNA transcripts. During a first-round RT-PCR of the TCR CDR3, the HTBI primer set was used. One entry per CDR3 protein results from TCRdb running MiXCR on the multiplex PCR reads. The sample holds 450,000 to 600,000 distinct CDR3 sequences, 20% seen once. The source of the sample is a study of T cells in Graves' hyperthyroidism and ophthalmopathy. Germline V gives CDR1 KGHDR, CDR2 SFDVKD. The CDR3 spans 18 residues. V lost 3 bases, J lost 6 bases, and 15 bases stayed unmatched. The chain is built from TRBV24-1 and TRBJ2-3; the match to TRBD2 covers 9 bases. The sample taken for sequencing was blood. This clonotype was obtained from a man aged 35 to 55 with Graves' ophthalmopathy. This chain's CDR3 is CATSDTLPTSGVADTQYF. DNA for the CDR3: TGTGCCACCAGTGATACCCTCCCGACTAGCGGAGTGGCGGATACGCAGTATTTT.